Shown below are 4 T cell receptor beta chains from a single sample sequenced in a study of molecular identifiers for immune sequencing clone quantification. Via MiXCR, TCRdb re-called the PCR reads, giving one row per CDR3 protein. The repertoire holds around 460,000 distinct CDR3 sequences, with about a quarter as singletons. Sequencing was performed on naive CD8+ T cells from blood, with Jurkat cell RNA spiked in. Subset noted: FACS-sorted CD8+CD4-CCR7+CD45RA+ naive T cells. These receptors were collected from a human donor in good health. Some libraries in this study had Jurkat cell RNA spiked in.

This clonotype was recorded a few times. This chain joins TRBV30 and TRBJ2-7, with 8 positions matching TRBD1. The CDR3 covers 16 residues. The trim removed 5 bases at V and 5 bases at J, leaving 17 bases unmatched. The germline gives CDR1 GTSNPN, CDR2 SVGIG (reference sequence). The CDR3: CAWSGQGGGPSDEQYF. The CDR3 coding sequence is TGTGCCTGGTCTGGACAGGGTGGGGGGCCATCAGACGAGCAGTACTTC.

About this clonotype: A much bigger clone sits one base away, suggesting this may be a read error. The chain couples TRBV30 to TRBJ1-3; D remains ambiguous. The CDR3 totals 13 residues. Germline V gene lookup returns CDR1 GTSNPN and CDR2 SVGIG (reference sequence). In DNA form, the CDR3 reads TGTGCCTGGAACCCGGAGAATGGAAACACCATGTATTTT. Translating gives CAWNPENGNTMYF.

A few counts support this clonotype. The V call is TRBV20-1, the J call TRBJ2-7, with no clear D. The germline CDR1 and CDR2 sequences are DFQATT and SNEGSKA (reference sequence). The CDR3 is 15 amino acids. V shed 1 base and J shed 1 base, with 14 bases lying between them. The CDR3 DNA reads TGCAGTGCTAGAGTTCCCCGAGACATTTCCTACGAGCAGTACTTC. Amino acid sequence: CSARVPRDISYEQYF.

This clonotype was recorded at least ten times. The chain recombines TRBV6-5 with TRBJ1-5, with D uncertain. The CDR3 spans 13 residues. Germline V lookup: CDR1 MNHEY, CDR2 SVGAGI. Trimming cost V 2 bases and J 4 bases, with 6 bases left between them. In DNA, the CDR3 is TGTGCCAGCAGTTACGCCATAAATCAGCCCCAGCATTTT. Its protein is CASSYAINQPQHF.